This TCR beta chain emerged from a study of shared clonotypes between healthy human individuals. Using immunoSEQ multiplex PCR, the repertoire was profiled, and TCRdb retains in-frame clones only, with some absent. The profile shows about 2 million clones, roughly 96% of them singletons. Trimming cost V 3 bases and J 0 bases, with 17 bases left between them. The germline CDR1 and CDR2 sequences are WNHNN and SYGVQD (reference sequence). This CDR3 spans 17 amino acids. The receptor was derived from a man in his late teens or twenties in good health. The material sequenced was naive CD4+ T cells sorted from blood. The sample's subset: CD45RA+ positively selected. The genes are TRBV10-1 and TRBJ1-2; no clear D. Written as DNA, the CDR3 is TGCGCCAGCAGTGATTTGAGGAGTAGTCTAGCTAACTATGGCTACACCTTC. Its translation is CASSDLRSSLANYGYTF.